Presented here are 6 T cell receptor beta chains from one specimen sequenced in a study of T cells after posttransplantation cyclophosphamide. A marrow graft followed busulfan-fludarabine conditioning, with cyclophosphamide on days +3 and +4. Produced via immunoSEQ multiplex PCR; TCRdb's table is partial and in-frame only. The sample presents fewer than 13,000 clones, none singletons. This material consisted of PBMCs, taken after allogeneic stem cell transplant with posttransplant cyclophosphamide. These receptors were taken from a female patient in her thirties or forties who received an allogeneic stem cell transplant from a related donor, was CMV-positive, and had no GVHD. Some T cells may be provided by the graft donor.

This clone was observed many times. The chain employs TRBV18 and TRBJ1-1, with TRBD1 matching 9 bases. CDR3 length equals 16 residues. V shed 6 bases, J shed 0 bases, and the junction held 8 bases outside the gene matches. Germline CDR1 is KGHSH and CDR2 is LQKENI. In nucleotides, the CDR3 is TGTGCCAGCTCGCCGAGGGACAGGGTCATGAACACTGAAGCTTTCTTT. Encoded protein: CASSPRDRVMNTEAFF.

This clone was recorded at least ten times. The CDR3 coding sequence is TGTGCCAGTAGTATTGCGAACTCCCGAAACACCATATATTTT. This codes for CASSIANSRNTIYF. V usage is TRBV19 and J usage is TRBJ1-3; D gene uncertain. The length of the CDR3 is 14 residues. Trimming took 3 bases from V and 5 from J, leaving 11 bases between them. Germline V CDR1 and CDR2: LNHDA, SQIVND (reference sequence). Looking up the rest from reference TRBV19 and TRBJ1-3 gives the full variable domain: DGGITQSPKYLFRKEGQNVTLSCEQNLNHDAMYWYRQDPGQGLRLIYYSQIVNDFQKGDIAEGYSVSREKKESFPLTVTSAQKNPTAFYLCASSIANSRNTIYFGEGSWLTVV.

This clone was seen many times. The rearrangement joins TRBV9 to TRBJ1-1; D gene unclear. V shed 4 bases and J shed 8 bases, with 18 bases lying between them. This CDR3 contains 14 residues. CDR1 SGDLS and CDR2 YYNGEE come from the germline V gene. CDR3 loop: CASSTSYSPPEAFF. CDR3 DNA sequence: TGTGCCAGCAGCACCAGCTATAGCCCGCCCGAAGCTTTCTTT.

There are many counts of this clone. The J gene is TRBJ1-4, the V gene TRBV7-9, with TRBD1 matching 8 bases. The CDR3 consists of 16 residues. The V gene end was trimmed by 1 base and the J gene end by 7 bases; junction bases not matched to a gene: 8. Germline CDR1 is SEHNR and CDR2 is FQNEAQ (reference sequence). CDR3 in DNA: TGTGCCAGCAGCTTAGGGGCAGGGGGCACCGGTGAAAAACTGTTTTTT. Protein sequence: CASSLGAGGTGEKLFF.

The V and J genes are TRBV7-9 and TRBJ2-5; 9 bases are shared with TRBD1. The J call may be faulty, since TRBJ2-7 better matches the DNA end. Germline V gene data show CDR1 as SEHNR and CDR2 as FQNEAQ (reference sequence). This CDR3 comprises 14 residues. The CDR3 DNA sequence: TGTGCCAGCAGCCTCCCGGGACAGGGCGACGAGCAGTACTTC. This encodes CASSLPGQGDEQYF.

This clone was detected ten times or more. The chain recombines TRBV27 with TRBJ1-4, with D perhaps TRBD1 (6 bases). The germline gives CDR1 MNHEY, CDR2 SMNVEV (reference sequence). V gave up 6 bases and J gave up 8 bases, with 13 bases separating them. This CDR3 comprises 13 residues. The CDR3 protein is CASRRGGAEKLFF. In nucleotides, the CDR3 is TGTGCCAGCAGACGAGGGGGGGCGGAAAAACTGTTTTTT. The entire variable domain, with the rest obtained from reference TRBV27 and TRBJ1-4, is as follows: EAQVTQNPRYLITVTGKKLTVTCSQNMNHEYMSWYRQDPGLGLRQIYYSMNVEVTDKGDVPEGYKVSRKEKRNFPLILESPSPNQTSLYFCASRRGGAEKLFFGSGTQLSVL.